A single TCR beta chain is shown here with its context. This sample was taken from a study of blood T cell repertoires in COVID-19. Authors' methods: Quantification of nucleated cells was approximated via reference gene primer amplification. Some clones are missing from TCRdb's copy, which holds only in-frame ones; the method was immunoSEQ multiplex PCR. The V and J calls and the clone size are those of that table, but D and trimming were determined from the DNA. The sample holds 300,000 to 400,000 clones, roughly 86% seen once. The sample taken for sequencing was peripheral blood. The source of this sequence is a woman aged 50 to 65 who had recovered from COVID-19.

The CDR3 sequence: CASSLSLSGANVLTF. In DNA, the CDR3 is TGTGCCAGCAGTTTGTCACTCTCTGGGGCCAACGTCCTGACTTTC. This rearrangement joins TRBV28 to TRBJ2-6; D gene uncertain. The CDR3 contains 15 residues. Germline V lookup: CDR1 MDHEN, CDR2 SYDVKM. Trimming pared 3 bases from V and 0 bases from J, leaving 6 bases between.